Shown below are 27 T cell receptor beta chains from a single sample sequenced in a study of radiation and T cells in renal cell carcinoma. Libraries were prepared by immunoSEQ multiplex PCR; TCRdb keeps only in-frame clonotypes and omits some of them. The sample lists approximately 51,000 clones, 75% to 85% occurring once. The time point is: baseline pretreatment blood. Sample treatment: 15 Gy SBRT to primary tumor, nephrectomy 4 weeks later. This specimen consisted of blood, obtained from a patient whose treatment included radiotherapy and nephrectomy. These receptors were taken from a woman in her sixties or seventies with renal cell carcinoma.

This chain joins TRBV2 and TRBJ1-2; weak D call: TRBD1 (5 bases). Germline assignment: CDR1 SNHLY and CDR2 FYNNEI. This CDR3 is built from 13 residues. Trimming cost V 6 bases and J 8 bases, with 16 bases left between them. The DNA for the CDR3 is TGTGCCAGCAGAGATTCCGGGACGAAAGGCTACACCTTC. This gives the protein CASRDSGTKGYTF.

The chain has TRBV5-1 and TRBJ1-1; D call uncertain. CDR1 SGHRS and CDR2 YFSETQ come from the germline V gene. CDR3 size: 12 residues. The germline V and J ends were trimmed by 4 bases and 1 base, with 5 bases remaining between them. The CDR3 reads CASSPPNTEAFF. DNA of the CDR3: TGCGCCAGCAGCCCACCGAACACTGAAGCTTTCTTT.

The chain combines TRBV7-8 with TRBJ2-5, with D perhaps matching TRBD1 or TRBD2 (5 bases each). The CDR3 is 17 amino acids. The V gene's germline CDR1 is SGHVS and CDR2 FQNEAQ. Trimming took 4 bases from V and 2 from J, leaving 20 bases between them. The CDR3 DNA reads TGTGCCAGCAGCTCCAGATCTCCGGGACCTAGGCAAGAGACCCAGTACTTC. Residues: CASSSRSPGPRQETQYF.

In DNA, the CDR3 is TGTGCCAGCAGCTTACCCACAGGGCCAACTAATGAAAAACTGTTTTTT. It codes for CASSLPTGPTNEKLFF. The gene calls are TRBV7-9 and TRBJ1-4; tentatively, D is TRBD1 (6 bases). Trimming took off 2 bases at V and 0 bases at J, with 10 bases between the two ends. CDR1 and CDR2 (germline): SEHNR, FQNEAQ (reference sequence). This CDR3 region has 16 residues.

This clone was seen more than once but under ten times. This chain uses TRBV2 with TRBJ1-4; D gene unclear. Germline lookup yields CDR1 SNHLY and CDR2 FYNNEI. Trimming pared 8 bases from V and 13 bases from J, leaving 14 bases between. This CDR3 comprises 11 residues. CDR3 in DNA: TGTGCCAGCGGTCGGGTCCAAGGACTGTTTTTT. As protein: CASGRVQGLFF.

This clone came up once. The rearrangement joins TRBV5-4 to TRBJ2-3; maybe TRBD2 (7 bases). Germline V CDR1 and CDR2: SGHNT, YYREEE (reference sequence). Trimming took 4 bases from V and 4 from J, leaving 13 bases between them. The CDR3 spans 14 residues. Here the CDR3 reads CASSGGAIADTQYF. The CDR3 region has the DNA TGTGCCAGCAGCGGGGGGGCAATAGCAGATACGCAGTATTTT.

The V gene is TRBV2, the J gene TRBJ2-1, with D possibly TRBD1 on 6 matching bases. Deletions cut 3 bases from V and 6 bases from J, with 15 bases between. This CDR3 comprises 15 residues. Germline assignment: CDR1 SNHLY and CDR2 FYNNEI. CDR3 protein: CASSEGQAEGNEQFF. The CDR3 nucleotides read TGTGCCAGCAGTGAGGGACAAGCCGAGGGCAATGAGCAGTTCTTC.

The V gene is TRBV18, the J gene TRBJ2-7; 7 bases map to TRBD1. CDR3 length: 14 amino acids. J gave up 4 bases and V 3 bases, and 6 bases lay outside the gene matches. Germline CDR1 and CDR2: KGHSH and LQKENI. CDR3 sequence: CASSPTGTRYEQYF. CDR3 nucleotide sequence: TGTGCCAGCTCACCGACAGGGACCCGGTACGAGCAGTACTTC.

The chain joins TRBV19 to TRBJ2-7; possibly TRBD2 for D (5 bases). The germline V and J ends were trimmed by 5 bases and 0 bases, with 17 bases remaining between them. This CDR3 region has 16 residues. Germline CDR1 and CDR2: LNHDA and SQIVND (reference sequence). The CDR3 bases are TGTGCCAGTAGTCTGAGGGCCAGCGCCGCCTCCTACGAGCAGTACTTC. Translation gives CASSLRASAASYEQYF.

This clone has only one observation. J is TRBJ2-1 and V is TRBV7-2; TRBD2 aligns across 12 bases. The CDR3 runs to 15 residues. V shed 5 bases, J shed 5 bases, and the junction held 4 bases outside the gene matches. The germline V gene encodes CDR1 SGHTA and CDR2 FQGNSA. CDR3 DNA sequence: TGTGCCAGCAGCGCTACTAGCGGGGGGAACAATGAGCAGTTCTTC. Residues: CASSATSGGNNEQFF.

The rearrangement links TRBV4-1 to TRBJ1-1; D is unresolved. This CDR3 is built from 12 residues. V was shortened by 0 bases and J by 10 bases, with 9 bases between the two germline ends. Germline V gives CDR1 MGHRA, CDR2 YSYEKL. Here the CDR3 reads CASSQDRRSAFF. The CDR3 region has the DNA TGCGCCAGCAGCCAAGATCGTCGTTCAGCTTTCTTT.

This rearrangement joins TRBV6-5 to TRBJ1-5; 7 bases are shared with TRBD1. The CDR3 runs 15 residues. Germline lookup yields CDR1 MNHEY and CDR2 SVGAGI. The V and J ends lost 4 bases and 1 base, in that order; junction bases with no gene match: 4. This chain's CDR3 is CASSSRGGSNQPQHF. CDR3 nucleotide sequence: TGTGCCAGCAGTTCCAGGGGGGGAAGCAATCAGCCCCAGCATTTT.

The chain uses TRBV14 and TRBJ1-3, with 8 bases identical to TRBD1. CDR3 length: 17 residues. V lost 0 bases and J lost 7; bases outside the gene matches: 11. Germline assignment: CDR1 SGHDN and CDR2 FVKESK. The CDR3 DNA reads as TGTGCCAGCAGCCAAGATATTTCAGGGGGCCGGAGGAACACCATATATTTT. Translating it yields CASSQDISGGRRNTIYF.

This clone was counted a few times. This sequence joins TRBV21-1 and TRBJ1-5. TRBV21-1 is marked as a pseudogene. This CDR3 comprises 13 residues. The CDR3 protein is CASSEGGEGPQHF. CDR3 DNA sequence: TGTGCCAGCTCTGAGGGGGGGGAAGGGCCCCAGCATTTT.

The chain links TRBV4-3 to TRBJ2-1; 11 bases are shared with TRBD1. The CDR3 totals 15 residues. The ends lost 4 bases at V and 8 bases at J; junction bases unmatched: 7. The germline gives CDR1 LGHNA, CDR2 YSLEER. The CDR3 sequence: CASSLLGQGADEQFF. CDR3 sequence (DNA): TGCGCCAGCAGCCTGCTCGGACAGGGGGCAGATGAGCAGTTCTTC.

This rearrangement joins TRBV2 to TRBJ2-7; no definite D call. Germline V gene lookup returns CDR1 SNHLY and CDR2 FYNNEI. V was shortened by 2 bases and J by 0 bases, with 11 bases between the two germline ends. The CDR3 totals 15 residues. CDR3 sequence (DNA): TGTGCCAGCAGTGAATGGGCAGGAGTCTCCTACGAGCAGTACTTC. It encodes CASSEWAGVSYEQYF.

This clone was counted only a few times. The chain recombines TRBV29-1 with TRBJ2-7; D perhaps matches TRBD2 (7 bases). Germline assignment: CDR1 SQVTM and CDR2 ANQGSEA. Trimming cost V 7 bases and J 3 bases, with 16 bases left between them. This CDR3 spans 13 amino acids. The CDR3 DNA sequence: TGCAGCGCCGGGGGCGGGAGTAACTACGAGCAGTACTTC. It encodes CSAGGGSNYEQYF.

The CDR3 spells CASSPAEGATYEQYF. CDR3 nucleotides: TGTGCCAGTAGTCCCGCTGAGGGGGCCACCTACGAGCAGTACTTC. The rearrangement links TRBV19 to TRBJ2-7, with 7 bases lining up with TRBD1. Germline trimming cut 5 bases from V and 2 bases from J; bases unmatched to any gene: 9. There are 15 residues in the CDR3. Germline loops: CDR1 LNHDA, CDR2 SQIVND (reference sequence).

V and J are TRBV7-9 and TRBJ2-3; 9 bases match TRBD2. The germline V gene encodes CDR1 SEHNR and CDR2 FQNEAQ (reference sequence). This CDR3 region has 14 residues. The J segment lost 6 bases and the V segment lost 5 bases, leaving 6 bases of the junction unmatched. This chain's CDR3 is CASSILREGDTQYF. As DNA, the CDR3 is TGTGCCAGCAGCATCTTGCGGGAGGGGGATACGCAGTATTTT.

The V and J genes are TRBV29-1 and TRBJ2-5; D is perhaps TRBD1 or TRBD2 (5 bases each). CDR3 length: 12 residues. The V gene's germline CDR1 is SQVTM and CDR2 ANQGSEA. V was shortened by 7 bases and J by 5 bases, with 14 bases between the two germline ends. DNA for the CDR3: TGCAGCGAGGCTCGAGGGGAGGAGACCCAGTACTTC. It is translated as CSEARGEETQYF.

This chain links TRBV19 with TRBJ2-3; perhaps TRBD2 as D (6 bases). Between the trimmed V and J ends, which lost 8 bases and 2 bases, there was a span of 17 bases. Germline CDR1 and CDR2: LNHDA and SQIVND (reference sequence). CDR3 length: 15 amino acids. CDR3 nucleotides: TGTGCCAGTCGGAGGGCCGGCCTTGACACAGATACGCAGTATTTT. It encodes CASRRAGLDTDTQYF.

The chain employs TRBV5-6 and TRBJ2-3; 8 bases line up with TRBD2. V was clipped by 0 bases and J by 3 bases; unmatched bases: 3. This CDR3 is built from 15 residues. Germline lookup yields CDR1 SGHDT and CDR2 YYEEEE. The CDR3 reads CASSLGGRPTDTQYF. The CDR3 DNA reads as TGTGCCAGCAGCTTGGGCGGGAGGCCGACAGATACGCAGTATTTT.

The rearrangement links TRBV5-4 to TRBJ2-3; TRBD2 agrees at 8 bases. V lost 4 bases, J lost 4 bases, and 8 bases stayed unmatched. The CDR3 spans 15 residues. Per germline, CDR1 SGHNT and CDR2 YYREEE (reference sequence). This CDR3 reads CASSPKSGSADTQYF. CDR3 coding DNA: TGTGCCAGCAGCCCAAAGAGCGGGAGCGCAGATACGCAGTATTTT.

CDR3 nucleotides: TGCGCCAGCAGCCAAGATTCTGGCACCTACACCGGGGAGCTGTTTTTT. Translating gives CASSQDSGTYTGELFF. The rearrangement uses TRBV4-3 and TRBJ2-2; no clear D gene. Germline CDR1 is LGHNA and CDR2 is YSLEER. The CDR3 totals 16 residues. V shed 0 bases and J shed 3 bases, with 11 bases lying between them.

This chain connects TRBV6-6 to TRBJ1-1; 8 positions match TRBD1. Per the germline V gene, CDR1 is MNHNY and CDR2 is SVGAGI (reference sequence). The CDR3 sequence is 14 residues long. V was clipped by 1 base and J by 4 bases; unmatched bases: 2. CDR3 sequence (DNA): TGTGCCAGCAGTTACTTAACAGGGGGCACTGAAGCTTTCTTT. Residues: CASSYLTGGTEAFF.

The chain employs TRBV11-2 and TRBJ2-5, with 8 nucleotides matching TRBD1. J gave up 3 bases and V 5 bases, and 5 bases lay outside the gene matches. The CDR3 length is 14 residues. The V gene's germline CDR1 is SGHAT and CDR2 FQNNGV. In nucleotides, the CDR3 is TGTGCCAGCAGCCGACAGGGGCACAAAGAGACCCAGTACTTC. This codes for CASSRQGHKETQYF.

CDR3 sequence reads: CASSLAGAANYGYTF. In DNA form, the CDR3 reads TGTGCCAGCAGCTTAGCGGGTGCAGCCAACTATGGCTACACCTTC. J is TRBJ1-2 and V is TRBV7-2; D gene uncertain. CDR3 length equals 15 residues. The V and J ends lost 0 bases and 2 bases respectively, with 10 bases between them. Germline V gene data show CDR1 as SGHTA and CDR2 as FQGNSA.